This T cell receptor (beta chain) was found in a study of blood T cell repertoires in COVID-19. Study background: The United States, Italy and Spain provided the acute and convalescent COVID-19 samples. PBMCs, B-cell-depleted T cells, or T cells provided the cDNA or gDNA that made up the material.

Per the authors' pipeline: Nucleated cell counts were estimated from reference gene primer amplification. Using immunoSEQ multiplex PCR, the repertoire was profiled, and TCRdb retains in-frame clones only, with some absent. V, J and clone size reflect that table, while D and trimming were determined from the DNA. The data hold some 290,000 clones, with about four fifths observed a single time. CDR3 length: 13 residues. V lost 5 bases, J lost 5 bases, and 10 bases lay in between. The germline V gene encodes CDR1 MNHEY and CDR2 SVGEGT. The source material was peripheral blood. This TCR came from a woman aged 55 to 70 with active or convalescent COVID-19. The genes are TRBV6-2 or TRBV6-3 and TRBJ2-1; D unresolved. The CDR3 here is CASSLLQNNEQFF. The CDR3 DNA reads TGTGCCAGCAGTCTCCTTCAGAACAATGAGCAGTTCTTC.